This T cell receptor (beta chain) was sequenced in a study of molecular identifiers for immune sequencing clone quantification. The study, taken as a whole, reports: Barcodes shared by identical TCR molecules could lead to underestimated sizes of highly expanded clones. Among effectors, clones above 20 RNA copies held over 97% of molecules; among naive cells, under 1%.

Naive CD8 T cells were picked out by sorting for CD8+CD4-CCR7+CD45RA+. As to this clonotype: The antigen remains unidentified.

Listed TCR primers, together with previously described methods, were used for the bulk TCR libraries. TCRdb reprocessed the PCR reads with MiXCR, giving one entry per CDR3 protein. This sample yields some 590,000 distinct CDR3 sequences, of which about 25% are seen a single time; about 0.78% belongs to the top ten. The TCR comes from a human donor in good health. Some libraries in this study had Jurkat cell RNA spiked in. The specimen was naive CD8+ T cells from blood, with Jurkat cell RNA spiked in. Subset meaning: FACS-sorted CD8+CD4-CCR7+CD45RA+ naive T cells.

The CDR3: CASSQGLIQGSNTEAFF. The CDR3, as DNA: TGTGCCAGCAGCCAAGGGCTCATACAGGGGTCGAACACTGAAGCTTTCTTT. The chain combines TRBV3-1 with TRBJ1-1, with 7 bases lining up with TRBD1. CDR3 length: 17 residues. V lost 1 base to trimming and J lost 1 base; unmatched junction nucleotides: 9. Germline V CDR1 and CDR2: LGHDT, YNNKEL (reference sequence).